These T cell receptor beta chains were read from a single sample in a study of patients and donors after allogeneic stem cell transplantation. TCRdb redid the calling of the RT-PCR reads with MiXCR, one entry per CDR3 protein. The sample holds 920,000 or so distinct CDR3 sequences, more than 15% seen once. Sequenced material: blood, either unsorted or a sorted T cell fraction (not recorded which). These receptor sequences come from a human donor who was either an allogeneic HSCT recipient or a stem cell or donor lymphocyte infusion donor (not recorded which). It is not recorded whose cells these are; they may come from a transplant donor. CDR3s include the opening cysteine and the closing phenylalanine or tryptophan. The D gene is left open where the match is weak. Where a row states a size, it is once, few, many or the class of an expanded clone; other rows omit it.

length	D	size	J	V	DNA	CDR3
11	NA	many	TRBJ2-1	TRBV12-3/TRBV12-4	TGTGCCAGCAGTTCGGGGAATGAGCAGTTCTTC	CASSSGNEQFF
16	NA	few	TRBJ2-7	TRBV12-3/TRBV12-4	TGTGCCAGCAGTTTAATCCCCCGGAAAACGACCTACGAGCAGTACTTC	CASSLIPRKTTYEQYF
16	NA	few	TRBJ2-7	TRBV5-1	TGCGCCAGCAGCTGGGGGCGAGACGGACACTCCTACGAGCAGTACTTC	CASSWGRDGHSYEQYF
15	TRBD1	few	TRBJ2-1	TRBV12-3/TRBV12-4	TGTGCCAGCAGTGGGACAGGGAGAACCTACAATGAGCAGTTCTTC	CASSGTGRTYNEQFF
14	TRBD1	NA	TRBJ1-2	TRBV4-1	TGCGCCAGCAGCCAACCCGGACAGGGAAGGGGCTACACCTTC	CASSQPGQGRGYTF
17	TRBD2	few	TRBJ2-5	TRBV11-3	TGTGCCAGCAGCCCTCGGACTAGCGGGAGGGCCTTAGAGACCCAGTACTTC	CASSPRTSGRALETQYF
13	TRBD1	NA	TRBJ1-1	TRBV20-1	TGCAGTGCTGAGGACAGGGGACTAGGGTGTGCTTTCTTT	CSAEDRGLGCAFF
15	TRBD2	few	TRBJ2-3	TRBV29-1	TGCAGCGTGGAGATAGCGGGTCAGGGCGCAGATACGCAGTATTTT	CSVEIAGQGADTQYF
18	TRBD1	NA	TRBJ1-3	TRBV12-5	TGTGCTAGTGGTTTGACAGAGACAGGGTTCCTCTCTGGAAACACCATATATTTT	CASGLTETGFLSGNTIYF
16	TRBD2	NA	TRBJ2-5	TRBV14	TGTGCCAGCAGCCGGGGACTAGCGGTACCACTAGAGACCCAGTACTTC	CASSRGLAVPLETQYF
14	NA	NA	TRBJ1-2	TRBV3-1	TGTGCCAGCAGCCCCCGAGGGGGGATCCATGGCTACACCTTC	CASSPRGGIHGYTF
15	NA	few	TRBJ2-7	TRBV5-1	TGCGCCAGCAGCTTATTAGGACAGAGTTCCTACGAGCAGTACTTC	CASSLLGQSSYEQYF
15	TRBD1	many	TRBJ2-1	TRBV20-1	TGCAGTGCTAGCCCGGGACAGGGGTCTTACAATGAGCAGTTCTTC	CSASPGQGSYNEQFF
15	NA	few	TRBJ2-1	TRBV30	TGTGCCTGGAGTATTGGGAAGGGGAACTACAATGAGCAGTTCTTC	CAWSIGKGNYNEQFF
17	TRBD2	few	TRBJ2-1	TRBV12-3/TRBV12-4	TGTGCCAGCAGCCCAATCGAAAGACTAGCGGGGGTGGATGAGCAGTTCTTC	CASSPIERLAGVDEQFF
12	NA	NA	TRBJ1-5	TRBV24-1	TGTGCCACCAGTGGCGCGGCCGGACCCCAGCATTTT	CATSGAAGPQHF
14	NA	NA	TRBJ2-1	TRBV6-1	TGTGCCACTGAAGGGGCCCGCTCCTACAATGAGCAGTTCTTC	CATEGARSYNEQFF
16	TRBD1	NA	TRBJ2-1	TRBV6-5	TGTGCCAGCAGTTACTCTAGGGACAGCTCCTACAATGAGCAGTTCTTC	CASSYSRDSSYNEQFF
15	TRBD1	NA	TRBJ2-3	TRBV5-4	TGTGCCAGCAGCGTCGGACAGGGTTTCACAGATACGCAGTATTTT	CASSVGQGFTDTQYF
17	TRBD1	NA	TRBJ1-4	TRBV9	TGTGCCAGCAGCGTAGCTTCAGGGACAGCAACTAATGAAAAACTGTTTTTT	CASSVASGTATNEKLFF
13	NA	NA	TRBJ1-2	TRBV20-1	TGCAGTGCTAGAGTGCCGGGACCCTATGGCTACACCTTC	CSARVPGPYGYTF
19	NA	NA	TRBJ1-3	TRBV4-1	TGCGCCAGCAGCCCACGGGTCGCTAATTTCCCCTGGAGTGGAAACACCATATATTTT	CASSPRVANFPWSGNTIYF
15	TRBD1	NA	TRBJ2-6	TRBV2	TGTGCCAGCACCGTACAGGGGGCTGGGGCCAACGTCCTGACTTTC	CASTVQGAGANVLTF
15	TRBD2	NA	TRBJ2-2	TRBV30	TGTGCCTGGATAGCGGGGGGCTCGAACACCGGGGAGCTGTTTTTT	CAWIAGGSNTGELFF
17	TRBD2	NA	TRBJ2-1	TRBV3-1	TGTGCCAGCAGCCAGGGGACTAGCGGGGGACCCTACAATGAGCAGTTCTTC	CASSQGTSGGPYNEQFF
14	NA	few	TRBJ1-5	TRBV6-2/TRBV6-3	TGTGCCAGCAGTTACAGGGCAGCGAATCAGCCCCAGCATTTT	CASSYRAANQPQHF
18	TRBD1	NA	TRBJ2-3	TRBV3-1	TGTGCCAGCAGCCAGACCTTCCTTTCCGGGACAGGGGAAGATACGCAGTATTTT	CASSQTFLSGTGEDTQYF
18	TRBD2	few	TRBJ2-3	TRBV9	TGTGCCAGCAGCGTAGAGGGACTAGCGGGAGAGGCCCCAGATACGCAGTATTTT	CASSVEGLAGEAPDTQYF